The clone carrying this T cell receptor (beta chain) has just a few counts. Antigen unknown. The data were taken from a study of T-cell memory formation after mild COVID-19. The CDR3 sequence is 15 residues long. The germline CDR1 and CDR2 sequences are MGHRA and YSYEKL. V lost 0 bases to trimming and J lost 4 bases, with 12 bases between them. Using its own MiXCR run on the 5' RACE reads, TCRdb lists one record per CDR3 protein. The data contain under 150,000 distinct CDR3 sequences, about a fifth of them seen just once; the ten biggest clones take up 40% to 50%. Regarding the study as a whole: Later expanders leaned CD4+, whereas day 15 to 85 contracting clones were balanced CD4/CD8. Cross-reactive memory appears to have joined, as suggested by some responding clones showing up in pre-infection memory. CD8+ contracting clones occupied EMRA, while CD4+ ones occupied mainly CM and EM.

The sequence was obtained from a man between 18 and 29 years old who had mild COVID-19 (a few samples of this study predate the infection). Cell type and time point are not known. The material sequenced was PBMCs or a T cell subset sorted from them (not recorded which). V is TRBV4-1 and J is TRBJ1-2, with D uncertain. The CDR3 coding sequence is TGCGCCAGCAGCCAAGACAGGTTCGACCCCTATGGCTACACCTTC. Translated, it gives CASSQDRFDPYGYTF.